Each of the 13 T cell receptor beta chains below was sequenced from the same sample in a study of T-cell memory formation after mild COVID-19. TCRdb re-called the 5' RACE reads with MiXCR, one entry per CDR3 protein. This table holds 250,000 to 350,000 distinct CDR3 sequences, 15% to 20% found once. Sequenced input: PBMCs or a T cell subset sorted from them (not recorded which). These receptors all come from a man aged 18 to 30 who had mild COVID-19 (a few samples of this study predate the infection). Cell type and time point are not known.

The CDR3 sequence is CASSSRGGTSGNTIYF. The CDR3 DNA reads TGTGCCAGCAGCTCGCGGGGGGGGACTTCTGGAAACACCATATATTTT. V usage is TRBV7-9 and J usage is TRBJ1-3, with D possibly TRBD1 on 5 matching bases. Germline-derived CDR1 and CDR2 are SEHNR and FQNEAQ (reference sequence). V lost 4 bases, J lost 1 base, and 14 bases lay in between. The CDR3 length is 16 residues.

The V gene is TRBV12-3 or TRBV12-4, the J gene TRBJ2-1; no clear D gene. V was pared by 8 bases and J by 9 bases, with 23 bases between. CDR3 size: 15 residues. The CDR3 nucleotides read TGTGCCAGCTCCCCGAGACTCTTATCGGGCATTGAGCAGTTCTTC. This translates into CASSPRLLSGIEQFF.

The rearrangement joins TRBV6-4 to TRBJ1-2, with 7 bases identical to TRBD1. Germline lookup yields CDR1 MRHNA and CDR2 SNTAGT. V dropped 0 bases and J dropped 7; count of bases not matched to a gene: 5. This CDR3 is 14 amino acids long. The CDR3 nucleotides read TGTGCCAGCAGTGACTCGGAGGGGGCCGGTGGCTACACCTTC. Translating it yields CASSDSEGAGGYTF.

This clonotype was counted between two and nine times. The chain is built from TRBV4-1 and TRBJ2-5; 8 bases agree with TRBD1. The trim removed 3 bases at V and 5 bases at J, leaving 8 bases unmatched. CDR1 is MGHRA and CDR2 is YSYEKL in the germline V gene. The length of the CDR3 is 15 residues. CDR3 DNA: TGCGCCAGCAGCCACCCGCAGGGGGCCCTGGAGACCCAGTACTTC. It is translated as CASSHPQGALETQYF.

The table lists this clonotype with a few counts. CDR3 sequence: CASSLLGGGPGDEQFF. DNA of the CDR3: TGTGCCAGCAGCTTATTGGGAGGAGGCCCGGGAGATGAGCAGTTCTTC. This chain uses TRBV7-2 with TRBJ2-1; perhaps TRBD2 as D (6 bases). The CDR3 extends over 16 amino acids. CDR1 and CDR2 from the germline V gene are SGHTA and FQGNSA. Trimming shortened V by 2 bases and J by 8 bases, and 19 bases separated the two germline ends.

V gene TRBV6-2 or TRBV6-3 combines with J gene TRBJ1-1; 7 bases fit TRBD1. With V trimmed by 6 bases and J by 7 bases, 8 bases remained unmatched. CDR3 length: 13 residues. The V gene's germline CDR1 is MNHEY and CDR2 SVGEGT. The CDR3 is CASRQTGEVEAFF. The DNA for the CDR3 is TGTGCCAGCAGGCAAACAGGGGAAGTTGAAGCTTTCTTT.

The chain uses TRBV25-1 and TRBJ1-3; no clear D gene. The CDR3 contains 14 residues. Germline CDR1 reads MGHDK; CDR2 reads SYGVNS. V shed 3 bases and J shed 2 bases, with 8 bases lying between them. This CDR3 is CASSDRLTGNTIYF. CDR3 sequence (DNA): TGTGCCAGCAGTGACAGGTTGACTGGAAACACCATATATTTT.

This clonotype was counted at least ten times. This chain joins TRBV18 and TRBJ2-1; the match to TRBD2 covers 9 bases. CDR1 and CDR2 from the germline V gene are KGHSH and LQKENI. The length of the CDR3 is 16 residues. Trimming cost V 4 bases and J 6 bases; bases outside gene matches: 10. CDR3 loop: CASSLPGGGAVNEQFF. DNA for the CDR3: TGTGCCAGCTCACTGCCTGGCGGGGGGGCTGTCAATGAGCAGTTCTTC.

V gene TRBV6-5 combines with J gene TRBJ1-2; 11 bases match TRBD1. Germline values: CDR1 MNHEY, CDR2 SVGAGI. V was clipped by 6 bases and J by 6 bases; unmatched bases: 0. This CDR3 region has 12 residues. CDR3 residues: CASRGQGDGYTF. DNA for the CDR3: TGTGCCAGCAGGGGACAGGGGGATGGCTACACCTTC.

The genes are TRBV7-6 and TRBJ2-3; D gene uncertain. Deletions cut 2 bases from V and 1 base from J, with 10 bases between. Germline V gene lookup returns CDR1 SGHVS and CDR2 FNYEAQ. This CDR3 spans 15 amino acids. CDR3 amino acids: CASSLRASRTDTQYF. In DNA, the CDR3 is TGTGCCAGCAGCTTACGGGCCTCCCGCACAGATACGCAGTATTTT.

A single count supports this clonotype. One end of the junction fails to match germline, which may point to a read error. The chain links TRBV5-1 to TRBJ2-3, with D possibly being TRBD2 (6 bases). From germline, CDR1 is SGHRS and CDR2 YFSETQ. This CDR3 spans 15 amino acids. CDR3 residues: CASSLATGLAETQYF. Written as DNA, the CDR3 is TGCGCCAGCAGCTTGGCCACGGGACTGGCAGAGACGCAGTATTTT.

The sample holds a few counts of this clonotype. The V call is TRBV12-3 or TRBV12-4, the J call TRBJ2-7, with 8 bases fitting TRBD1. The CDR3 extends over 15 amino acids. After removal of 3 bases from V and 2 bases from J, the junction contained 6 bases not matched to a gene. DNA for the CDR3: TGTGCCAGCAGTTTCCGACAGGGGACCACCTACGAGCAGTACGTC. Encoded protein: CASSFRQGTTYEQYV.

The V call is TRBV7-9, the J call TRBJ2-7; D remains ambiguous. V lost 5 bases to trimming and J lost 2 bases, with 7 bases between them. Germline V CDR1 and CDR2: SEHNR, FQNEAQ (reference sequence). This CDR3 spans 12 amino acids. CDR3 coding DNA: TGTGCCAGCAGCCCCATCGCCTACGAGCAGTACTTC. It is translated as CASSPIAYEQYF.